This TCR beta chain was identified in a study of shared clonotypes between healthy human individuals. It was CD45RO-negative cells, positively selected for CCR7, that made up naive CD8 cells, with terminally differentiated effector memory CD45RA+ cells excluded. Original data processing: Without quality scores, immunoSEQ junctional reads could not be filtered like full-length reads. Generated by immunoSEQ multiplex PCR, the TCRdb table keeps only in-frame clones and is missing some. V and J calls and clone size come straight from that table; D and trimming were deduced from the DNA. The data show millions of clones, with less than 95% seen just once and around 1.1% held by the top ten. Germline CDR1 and CDR2: SGDLS and YYNGEE. V dropped 0 bases and J dropped 1; count of bases not matched to a gene: 0. The CDR3 length is 14 residues. To note about this clone: The same CDR3 is also encoded by other DNA sequences in this sample.

The sequenced sample was naive CD8+ T cells sorted from blood. The chain uses TRBV9 and TRBJ2-5, with 7 positions matching TRBD2. This sequence originates from a man younger than 30 in good health. The CDR3: CASSVGGGQETQYF. CDR3 in DNA: TGTGCCAGCAGCGTAGGCGGGGGCCAAGAGACCCAGTACTTC.